The entry below gives a single T cell receptor beta chain sequence along with its context. The data are from a study of blood T cell repertoires in COVID-19. Authors' data handling: Nucleated cell counts were estimated from reference gene primer amplification. The repertoire was sequenced with immunoSEQ multiplex PCR; TCRdb's copy has only in-frame clones and lacks some. The DNA was the basis for D and trimming; V, J and clone size are from that table. The data hold more than 150,000 clones, with about 85% observed a single time. The CDR3 extends over 15 amino acids. Germline loops: CDR1 SGHTA, CDR2 FQGNSA. The junction had 10 bases not matched to a gene; V was cut back by 6 bases and J by 5 bases.

Sequenced material: peripheral blood. The clonotype comes from an elderly woman with acute or convalescent COVID-19. The chain uses TRBV7-2 and TRBJ2-1; TRBD1 agrees at 7 bases. The CDR3 coding sequence is TGTGCCAGCAGGAAACCGGGACAGAGAGACAATGAGCAGTTCTTC. It specifies CASRKPGQRDNEQFF. The full variable domain, its missing parts supplied by reference TRBV7-2 and TRBJ2-1, is GAGVSQSPSNKVTEKGKDVELRCDPISGHTALYWYRQSLGQGLEFLIYFQGNSAPDKSGLPSDRFSAERTGGSVSTLTIQRTQQEDSAVYLCASRKPGQRDNEQFFGPGTRLTVL.